This TCR beta chain is from a study of cytomegalovirus exposure and HLA in healthy donors (TCRdb year 2017). About the full investigation: According to an earlier analysis of 587 of the donors, 200 million or so T cells yielded over 90 million unique TCR beta sequences and 250 to 350 Gb of sequence data. Roughly 290 gigabases of sequencing data and 70 million to 95 million unique TCR sequences made up an early release that covered 500 to 650 HLA-typed donors. Of the 300 to 400 genotyped donors, approximately 80% fell in the genetic ancestry cluster associated with self-reported Caucasian donors. The study was designed to test whether signatures of past pathogen exposure could be identified by cataloging public T cell receptors. The T cell repertoires of several hundred subjects were profiled by immunosequencing and related to cytomegalovirus serostatus. Along with the roughly 710-subject first cohort, a separate validation cohort of around 120 different subjects was used. To predict cytomegalovirus infection status, the study brought together high-throughput TCR immunosequencing, statistical association of individual TCRs with disease status, and machine learning. A later analysis re-examined previously published TCR beta repertoires from more than 650 donors and added high-resolution HLA genotyping to investigate patterns of TCR occurrence. Rather than using new phenotypic data, the later analysis identified candidate immune exposures from TCR beta sequences and from how often those sequences occurred across donors. To decide whether each TCR beta V gene segment behaved as functional or pseudogenic, an earlier analysis of some 600 of the donors relied on high-throughput TCR beta sequencing. Donor age, sex, ethnicity and CMV serostatus were compiled alongside the repertoire data. A later genetic analysis used genome-wide SNP genotypes for 398 of the 666 donors, treating that subset as a discovery cohort. All discovery cohort repertoires had been generated on a single sequencing platform. HLA typing included class I and class II loci at four-digit resolution. Typing coverage varied by locus: 629-630 donors for A, B, C, DRB1 and DQB1; roughly 500 for DQA1; some 610 for DPA1; more than 450 for DPB1. Roughly 5 DR-DQ haplotypes were treated as single units for association and clustering because of strong linkage in the cohort. Across 300 to 500 genotyped donors of the cohort, an average of approximately 200,000 unique TCR beta nucleotide sequences per donor were sequenced, and around 19% of those sequences were non-productive. Study-level results and caveats: In a later analysis, TCR association rates were found to vary across HLA loci, with the most associated TCRs seen for DRB1 alleles and the fewest for HLA-C alleles. The earlier analysis of a few hundred of the donors excluded 15 to 20 rarely observed V segments, including chromosome 9 orphons, because counts were too low. Compared with the roughly 700-donor mean, donors in an Asian-associated ancestry cluster had fewer N-insertions in productive TCRs, according to a later genetic analysis. In vitro tests confirmed that three of the cytomegalovirus-associated TCR beta chains recognize cytomegalovirus antigens. The study listed 164 TCR beta chains as associated with cytomegalovirus. Broadly in line with IMGT annotations, most TCR beta V segments showed up in productive rearrangements about 87% or about 30% of the time in an earlier analysis of 587 of the donors. According to the authors, the approach could potentially be generalized to other disease states and immunological phenotypes. Correlated functional status among segregating V segments might be attributable to linkage disequilibrium, but an unknown experimental factor could not be ruled out. CMV serostatus was the only immune exposure information available for the cohort. Most TCR sequences were seen in very few donors, while some public TCRs were found in many individuals. A cluster of highly shared sequence variants was judged likely to represent a technical artifact of the sequencing pipeline. According to a later analysis, most CMV-associated TCR beta chains appeared to be HLA-restricted, and the HLA associations seemed to be driven largely by CMV exposure. When HLA alleles, especially DR and DQ, strongly co-occurred, attributing TCR associations to individual alleles was difficult. V-gene and J-gene trimming of TCR beta chains was associated with a missense DCLRE1C variant in a later genetic analysis, and the association was replicated in an independent cohort. In this cohort, only TCR beta chains were sequenced, and detectable features were limited by the absence of alpha or paired-chain data. In a later analysis, HLA-associated TCR beta chains showed more clonal expansion and lower generation probabilities than non-associated chains that were equally common. A later analysis associated 15,000 to 20,000 TCR beta sequences with specific HLA alleles at a false discovery rate of 0.05. Roughly uniform sequencing depth across donors was assumed in presence/absence analyses, although this assumption may not hold. According to a later analysis, parvovirus B19, influenza, CMV and Epstein-Barr virus appeared linked to several top co-occurrence clusters. In both the original and validation cohorts, the classifier was reported to diagnose cytomegalovirus status with high specificity and sensitivity. HLA typing was unavailable for some donors at each locus, so association tests used only the typed subset. A further reported finding was that TCR beta sequences accurately predicted the HLA-A and HLA-B alleles for most subjects in the first cohort. The 87-base-pair reads could not distinguish some IMGT-functional V segments, including TRBV6-2 and TRBV6-3, so those segments were excluded.

The cohort was made up of roughly 670 healthy bone marrow donors. All cohort members were sampled while nominally healthy, although unrecorded immune exposures were likely present. The donor tested CMV seronegative and was one of the 352 seronegative cohort members. Each donor provided a peripheral blood sample, and peripheral blood mononuclear cells were used for TCR beta sequencing. The Qiagen DNeasy Blood Extraction Kit was used to extract genomic DNA from the blood cell samples. The germline V gene specifies SGHVS as CDR1 and FNYEAQ as CDR2. CDR3 length: 15 amino acids, cysteine to phenylalanine. Only CDR3 DNA is held: 45 bases, read in frame from base 1. V lost 4 bases and J lost 0 bases; the stretch between them is 10 bases long. Regarding this clone: What antigen it recognizes has not been identified. The input lacks base qualities; no much larger clone sits a single base away.

The library was produced with the immunoSEQ multiplex PCR assay. A mixture of 60 forward primers for TCR Vbeta segments and 13 reverse primers for TCR Jbeta segments was used in the multiplex PCR. The CDR3 region of rearranged TCR beta genes was amplified from genomic DNA with a multiplex PCR assay. The Illumina HiSeq System was used to sequence the amplified TCR beta libraries as 87-base-pair reads. The authors' analysis ran thus. Across the 500 to 850 repertoires, a later analysis counted 60 million to 90 million unique TCR beta chains, approximately 12 million of which were shared by at least two donors. A nearest-neighbor algorithm error-corrected the raw reads and collapsed the reads into unique sequences, merging closely related sequences to remove PCR and sequencing errors. CDR3 sequences were aligned to IMGT reference sequences to assign V, D and J gene segments. For a sequence to be retained, a match of at least six nucleotides to both a V gene segment and a J gene segment was required. A rearrangement was called productive if the CDR3 had no stop codons and remained in frame with V and J, and every other rearrangement was called non-productive. CDR3 was defined according to IMGT convention as the region running from the second conserved V-encoded cysteine to the conserved J-encoded phenylalanine. In an earlier analysis of approximately 590 of the donors, sequences lacking an unambiguous match to a single V gene segment were excluded. An earlier analysis of over 450 of the donors classified V segments as functional when productive rearrangements were above 56.7% and as segregating when the standard deviation between donors was above 5%. A statistical classification framework was developed to diagnose cytomegalovirus status using the catalog of TCR beta chain sequences. In a later analysis, TCR nucleotide sequences were compared against IMGT/GENE-DB human TR gene sequences so that V and J genes could be assigned. The TCRdist pipeline was used in a later analysis to assign CDR3 sequences and most-parsimonious VDJ recombination scenarios. In a later analysis, each TCR beta chain was defined by its CDR3 amino acid sequence together with its V-gene family, and reads without a unique V-gene family were excluded. A later analysis removed several hundred highly shared, low-generation-probability nucleotide sequences to deal with suspected cross-contamination and a sequencing artifact. In a later analysis, a clonal expansion index was calculated for each public chain from normalized within-repertoire ranks of inferred template counts. A later analysis computed generation probabilities with a VDJ recombination model fitted to out-of-frame rearrangements, and checked the results against IGoR. In a later analysis, TCR-TCR, TCR-HLA and TCR-CMV co-occurrence was scored with hypergeometric tests, and a repertoire-size bias correction was applied to TCR pairs. False discovery rates were estimated in a later analysis by permuting HLA or CMV assignments 20 times. In a later analysis, co-occurring TCRs were grouped using DBSCAN, and TCRdist sequence similarity was added for clustering within HLA-allele-positive subsets. Repertoires with fewer than 30,000 or more than 120,000 public chains, plus five repertoires with anomalous nucleotide sharing, were excluded from co-occurrence clustering. TCRdb took this table from immuneACCESS and kept in-frame rearrangements with V and J called. Such tables lack part of the clones; where checked against another copy, unresolved V genes explain under half of the gap, and the rest is unexplained. The DNA gave D and trimming, while V, J and clone size come from that table. This sample has 150,000 to 190,000 clones in its table, and roughly four fifths of those were observed once. Of the sample, more than 1.2% is held by the ten largest clones.

The rearranged chain carries TRBV7-6 and TRBJ2-1, with no reliable assignment of the D segment. Sequenced input: PBMCs. The sequence came from a man younger than 30 in good health and CMV-seronegative. The DNA sequence is given as TGTGCCAGCAGCTCCCGACTTAGCTCCTACAATGAGCAGTTCTTC. The translation is CASSSRLSSYNEQFF.